A selection of T cell receptor beta chains follows, all from one sample in a study of shared clonotypes between healthy human individuals. TCRdb's copy holds only in-frame clones and misses some; the assay was immunoSEQ multiplex PCR. The sample carries 800,000 to 1,200,000 clones, 70% to 80% recorded once. Specimen: memory CD4+ T cells from PBMCs. The receptors were sampled from a man between 18 and 29 years old in good health. Some clones in this sample may be carry-over from other donors' samples. The CDR3 runs from the conserved cysteine through the conserved F or W. A D gene is named only where the DNA matches it firmly. Where a row states a size, it is once, few, many or the class of an expanded clone; other rows omit it.

TRBV29-1,few,TRBJ1-2,TRBD1,TGCAGCGTGCGGACAGGGGGCGCCTATGGCTACACCTTC,CSVRTGGAYGYTF
TRBV4-2,NA,TRBJ2-7,TRBD1,TGTGCCAGCAGCCAGAGTCCAGGGGGACCCTCCTACGAGCAGTACTTC,CASSQSPGGPSYEQYF
TRBV11-1,NA,TRBJ2-3,TRBD2,TGTGCCAGCAGCCTTAGCGGGAGTAGCGCAGATACGCAGTATTTT,CASSLSGSSADTQYF
TRBV6-9,once,TRBJ1-3,NA,TGTGCCAGCAGTTACCACCACAGGCCTGGAAACACCATATATTTT,CASSYHHRPGNTIYF
TRBV4-1,NA,TRBJ1-4,NA,TGCGCCAGCAGCCATTCTCCGGGGGCATCTGAAGGGGAAAAACTGTTTTTT,CASSHSPGASEGEKLFF
TRBV6-1,NA,TRBJ2-5,NA,TGTGCCAGCAGTGAAAACAGGGCTCGGGGAGAGACCCAGTACTTC,CASSENRARGETQYF
TRBV4-1,once,TRBJ1-2,NA,TGCGCCAGCAGCCAAGCCCCTGCTAACTATGGCTACACCTTC,CASSQAPANYGYTF
TRBV18,NA,TRBJ2-5,TRBD1,TGTGCCAGCTCACCACCGACAGGGAGAGAGACCCAGTACTTC,CASSPPTGRETQYF
TRBV2,NA,TRBJ1-2,NA,TGTGCCAGCAGGAGGGAACCATCGCTGAATGGCTACACCTTC,CASRREPSLNGYTF
TRBV7-2,once,TRBJ1-4,NA,TGTGCCAGCAGCTCAGGGAGGTGGGATGAAAAACTGTTTTTT,CASSSGRWDEKLFF
TRBV2,NA,TRBJ2-1,NA,TGTGCCAGCAGTGAAGCGCTAAGGGCAGGGTACAATGAGCAGTTCTTC,CASSEALRAGYNEQFF
TRBV7-9,NA,TRBJ2-1,NA,TGTGCCAGCAGCTTAAGTGGTGGGCGGGCGCAGTTCTTC,CASSLSGGRAQFF
TRBV30,once,TRBJ2-3,TRBD1,TGTGCCTGGGGGTTTGGGACAGGGCTTTCAGATACGCAGTATTTT,CAWGFGTGLSDTQYF
TRBV15,few,TRBJ2-5,NA,TGTGCCACCAGCATTAGCCCGGATAGGATTGAGACCCAGTACTTC,CATSISPDRIETQYF
TRBV29-1,NA,TRBJ2-3,TRBD1,TGCAGCGTCACGGGACAGAACACAGATACGCAGTATTTT,CSVTGQNTDTQYF
TRBV2,NA,TRBJ1-5,TRBD1,TGTGCCAGCAGTGGGACAGGGGGCGTTCAGCCCCAGCATTTT,CASSGTGGVQPQHF
TRBV5-1,NA,TRBJ2-7,NA,TGCGCCAGCAGCTCGGACTACGGGACTGAGGGCGTCCCCTACGAGCAGTACTTC,CASSSDYGTEGVPYEQYF
TRBV18,once,TRBJ1-1,NA,TGTGCCAGCTCACCTGGGCGGTCGGGGGTGGTCGATGGAGCTTTCTTT,CASSPGRSGVVDGAFF
TRBV4-1,NA,TRBJ2-2,NA,TGCGCCAGCAGCCAAGAGGTGACGAACACCGGGGAGCTGTTTTTT,CASSQEVTNTGELFF
TRBV4-1,NA,TRBJ2-2,NA,TGCGCCAGCAGCCAAAAGAGCACGGACACCGGGGAGCTGTTTTTT,CASSQKSTDTGELFF
TRBV10-3,NA,TRBJ2-1,NA,TGTGCCATCAGTGCGGGCAGCCACAATGAGCAGTTCTTC,CAISAGSHNEQFF
TRBV18,NA,TRBJ1-1,TRBD1,TGTGCCAGCTCACCGGCCGGGACAGGGGGTAACACTGAAGCTTTCTTT,CASSPAGTGGNTEAFF
TRBV5-1,NA,TRBJ2-6,TRBD1,TGCGCCAGCAGCTTGACGCAGGGGGTAAACGTCCTGACTTTC,CASSLTQGVNVLTF
TRBV12-5,NA,TRBJ1-1,NA,TGTGCTAGTGGTTTGGGACCCAGGGAGGGAGAAGCTTTCTTT,CASGLGPREGEAFF
TRBV14,NA,TRBJ2-5,NA,TGTGCCAGCAGCCAATTCGCAGGGGACTCTCAGGGGAAGACCCAGTACTTC,CASSQFAGDSQGKTQYF
TRBV7-2,few,TRBJ1-2,NA,TGTGCCAGCAGCGCACAGGGAATGATTAGTGGCTACACCTTC,CASSAQGMISGYTF
TRBV23-1,NA,TRBJ1-5,NA,TGCGCCAGCAGTCAATCCTGGGGGCGCACCGGCAATCAGCCCCAGCATTTT,CASSQSWGRTGNQPQHF
TRBV6-6,NA,TRBJ2-5,NA,TGTGCCAGCGGGCTTGAGACCCAGTACTTC,CASGLETQYF
TRBV7-2,NA,TRBJ1-1,NA,TGTGCCAGCAGCTCCCATCCGAACACTGAAGCTTTCTTT,CASSSHPNTEAFF
TRBV9,NA,TRBJ2-3,NA,TGTGCCAGCAGCGTAGAGGTCTGGTCAGATACGCAGTATTTT,CASSVEVWSDTQYF
TRBV6-5,once,TRBJ2-7,TRBD2,TGTGCCAGCAGTTCCCGGGGGGGGCACTACGAGCAGTACTTC,CASSSRGGHYEQYF
TRBV30,NA,TRBJ2-7,NA,TGTGCCTGGAGTGTTAAGGGATCCCCTTACGAGCAGTACTTC,CAWSVKGSPYEQYF
TRBV6-6,NA,TRBJ2-3,NA,TGTGCCAGCAGTTATGGGGACTCCCCAGATACGCAGTATTTT,CASSYGDSPDTQYF
TRBV10-3,once,TRBJ1-2,TRBD1,TGTGCCATCAGGGGAGACAGGGGAGAATATGGCTACACCTTC,CAIRGDRGEYGYTF
TRBV11-2,NA,TRBJ2-7,TRBD2,TGTGCCAGCAGCCTCTACCCGGGACTAGCGTCGTACGAGCAGTACTTC,CASSLYPGLASYEQYF
TRBV5-1,few,TRBJ2-1,NA,TGCGCCAGCAGCTTGCTCGGGGCCTCGAGCTCCTACAATGAGCAGTTCTTC,CASSLLGASSSYNEQFF
TRBV25-1,NA,TRBJ2-7,NA,TGTGCCAGCAGTGCCCCTCCACCGGGACCCTACGAGCAGTACTTC,CASSAPPPGPYEQYF
TRBV28,NA,TRBJ2-2,TRBD2,TGTGCCAGCAGTTTGCTCCGGACTAGCGGGAGTGGTGCGAACACCGGGGAGCTGTTTTTT,CASSLLRTSGSGANTGELFF
TRBV1,NA,TRBJ2-1,NA,TGCGCCCCAGGCCGGCTTCTTGGGTATGAGCAGTTCTTC,CAPGRLLGYEQFF
TRBV7-2,few,TRBJ1-1,NA,TGTGCCAGCAGCCCGGGAGGGGTGGGCCTCATGAACACTGAAGCTTTCTTT,CASSPGGVGLMNTEAFF
TRBV30,NA,TRBJ1-2,TRBD1,TGTGCCTGGAGTTTGTCAGGGGGCGTTGGCTACACCTTC,CAWSLSGGVGYTF
TRBV15,NA,TRBJ2-5,TRBD2,TGTGCCACCAGCAGGGGCGGGAGCGGGAGAACTCCGGGAGAGACCCAGTACTTC,CATSRGGSGRTPGETQYF
TRBV5-4,NA,TRBJ2-5,TRBD2,TGTGCCAGCAGCCCACCAGTTCGGGGGGGGACCCAGTACTTC,CASSPPVRGGTQYF
TRBV9,NA,TRBJ2-7,NA,TGTGCCAGCAGCGTAGGGCTAGCATCCTACGAGCAGTACTTC,CASSVGLASYEQYF
TRBV6-5,few,TRBJ2-7,TRBD2,TGTGCCAGCAGTACTAGCGGGAGGTCCTACGAGCAGTACTTC,CASSTSGRSYEQYF
TRBV10-3,once,TRBJ1-2,NA,TGTGCCATCAGTGAGGTGACAGCCCATAACTATGGCTACACCTTC,CAISEVTAHNYGYTF
TRBV28,NA,TRBJ1-1,NA,TGTGCCAGCAGTTTATCGGCAGTTAGAACTGAAGCTTTCTTT,CASSLSAVRTEAFF
TRBV5-4,few,TRBJ1-1,NA,TGTGCCAGCAGCGTTCCGGGAAGAGGAGGGAACACTGAAGCTTTCTTT,CASSVPGRGGNTEAFF
TRBV21-1,NA,TRBJ1-1,NA,TGTGCCAGCAGCACTCGACAGGTGGAAGCTTTCTTT,CASSTRQVEAFF
TRBV15,NA,TRBJ1-1,NA,TGTGCCACCAGCAGAGATCCCCTCCTGAACACTGAAGCTTTCTTT,CATSRDPLLNTEAFF
TRBV28,NA,TRBJ2-7,TRBD1,TGTGCCAGCAGTTTAGCGGGGGACAGGGGGGTCGAGCAGTACTTC,CASSLAGDRGVEQYF